Shown below are 23 T cell receptor beta chains from a single sample sequenced in a study of CD8+CD57+ T cells in acquired aplastic anemia. CDR3 and TCR beta VDJ profiling relied on a genomic DNA template. TCRdb fed the reads into MiXCR, producing one record per CDR3 protein. The repertoire holds fewer than 150,000 distinct CDR3 sequences, with 48% as singletons. Sequenced sample: sorted CD4+, CD8+, or CD8+CD57+ T cells (not recorded which) from PBMCs. The receptor set was obtained from a human donor in good health, serving as a control.

The sample holds a few counts of this clonotype. The chain combines TRBV18 with TRBJ1-4; TRBD1 aligns across 10 bases. After removal of 0 bases from V and 7 bases from J, the junction contained 8 bases not matched to a gene. Germline V gives CDR1 KGHSH, CDR2 LQKENI. The CDR3 spans 17 residues. The DNA for the CDR3 is TGTGCCAGCTCACCACCGGGGGACAGGGGATTCGGTGAAAAACTGTTTTTT. This codes for CASSPPGDRGFGEKLFF.

This clonotype has a count of ten or more. The J gene is TRBJ2-1, the V gene TRBV5-4; D gene ambiguous. The V gene lost 4 bases and the J gene lost 4 bases, with 15 bases spanning the gap. Germline CDR1 is SGHNT and CDR2 is YYREEE (reference sequence). The CDR3 runs to 15 residues. The CDR3 DNA follows: TGTGCCAGCAGCGTGCCCGATCTCACATACAATGAGCAGTTCTTC. This codes for CASSVPDLTYNEQFF.

V and J are TRBV7-9 and TRBJ2-5; the D call may be TRBD1 or TRBD2 (5 bases each). Germline CDR1 is SEHNR and CDR2 is FQNEAQ (reference sequence). The CDR3 has 16 amino acids. The V and J ends lost 5 bases and 5 bases respectively, with 21 bases between them. CDR3 protein: CASSPALSGGYETQYF. CDR3 nucleotide sequence: TGTGCCAGCAGCCCTGCCCTCAGTGGGGGTTATGAGACCCAGTACTTC.

The CDR3 DNA reads TGTGCCAGCAGCAGAGGAGGGTCCGTGGGACGGCAAGAGACCCAGTACTTC. Translated, it gives CASSRGGSVGRQETQYF. The V and J genes are TRBV25-1 and TRBJ2-5; TRBD2 might be the D (6 bases). This CDR3 contains 17 residues. The germline V and J ends were trimmed by 6 bases and 2 bases, with 22 bases remaining between them. Germline V gene sequence: CDR1 MGHDK, CDR2 SYGVNS.

Details on this clonotype: Mismatch with germline at one junction end may stem from a read error. CDR3 region: CASSPGRGNEELFF. CDR3 coding DNA: TGTGCCAGTAGCCCGGGACGAGGAAATGAAGAACTGTTTTTT. The genes are TRBV19 and TRBJ1-4; D perhaps matches TRBD1 (5 bases). This CDR3 spans 14 amino acids. In germline, CDR1 is LNHDA, CDR2 SQIVND (reference sequence).

This clonotype has more than one count but fewer than ten. This chain links TRBV30 with TRBJ2-2; D call uncertain. This CDR3 contains 13 residues. Looked up from germline, CDR1 is GTSNPN and CDR2 is SVGIG (reference sequence). Trimming cost V 3 bases and J 6 bases, with 11 bases left between them. CDR3 nucleotide sequence: TGTGCCTGGAGACGCATTGGGTCCGGGGAGCTGTTTTTT. It codes for CAWRRIGSGELFF.

V is TRBV20-1 and J is TRBJ2-5; D might be TRBD1 (6 bases). This CDR3 region has 12 residues. The V gene lost 7 bases and the J gene lost 2 bases, with 11 bases spanning the gap. Germline V gives CDR1 DFQATT, CDR2 SNEGSKA (reference sequence). In DNA, the CDR3 is TGCAGTGTCAAGACAGGTCAAGAGACCCAGTACTTC. It translates to CSVKTGQETQYF.

Many counts were recorded for this clonotype. The chain has TRBV29-1 and TRBJ2-5; 7 positions agree with TRBD1. Losses at the gene ends were 3 bases for V and 5 bases for J; bases not matched to a gene: 18. The CDR3 covers 17 residues. CDR1 SQVTM and CDR2 ANQGSEA come from the germline V gene. As DNA, the CDR3 is TGCAGCGTTGAGGCCCAACCCCGACAGGGTGGGTCGGAGACCCAGTACTTC. Encoded protein: CSVEAQPRQGGSETQYF.

At least ten counts were recorded for this clonotype. This rearrangement joins TRBV11-2 to TRBJ2-3; 11 bases fit TRBD2. The CDR3 spans 17 residues. Trimming removed 5 bases from V and 4 bases from J; junction bases left unmatched: 11. Germline V gene lookup returns CDR1 SGHAT and CDR2 FQNNGV. The CDR3 DNA reads TGTGCCAGCAGCCCAAGCCTACTAGCGGGGGAGGCAGATACGCAGTATTTT. Amino acid sequence: CASSPSLLAGEADTQYF.

This clonotype came up a few times. The J gene is TRBJ1-4, the V gene TRBV15; no clear D gene. The CDR3 is 14 amino acids. The V end was cut by 1 base, the J end by 5 bases, with 8 bases between. Germline V gene lookup returns CDR1 LNHNV and CDR2 YYDKDF (reference sequence). The CDR3 protein is CATSRGDGNEKLFF. DNA of the CDR3: TGTGCCACCAGCAGAGGAGACGGCAATGAAAAACTGTTTTTT.

Worth noting for this clonotype: Since no conserved phenylalanine or tryptophan closes the CDR3, a read error is the likely cause. This chain joins TRBV7-3 and TRBJ2-1, with 9 bases aligning to TRBD2. The germline CDR1 and CDR2 sequences are SGHTA and FQGTGA. The CDR3 runs 16 residues. V was pared by 4 bases and J by 1 base, with 5 bases of the junction left unmatched. The CDR3 sequence: CASSSGLAGSYNEQFL. The CDR3 DNA reads as TGTGCCAGCAGCTCCGGTCTAGCGGGGTCCTACAATGAGCAGTTCCTC.

This clonotype was found many times. V gene TRBV19 combines with J gene TRBJ2-1; maybe TRBD1 (5 bases). The CDR3 totals 15 residues. The V end lost 7 bases, the J end lost 2 bases, and 15 bases lay between the germline ends. The germline V gene has CDR1 LNHDA and CDR2 SQIVND (reference sequence). The CDR3 DNA reads as TGTGCCAGTACTCCAGGGAATTATGCCTACAATGAGCAGTTCTTC. Encoded protein: CASTPGNYAYNEQFF. The entire variable domain, with the rest obtained from reference TRBV19 and TRBJ2-1, is as follows: DGGITQSPKYLFRKEGQNVTLSCEQNLNHDAMYWYRQDPGQGLRLIYYSQIVNDFQKGDIAEGYSVSREKKESFPLTVTSAQKNPTAFYLCASTPGNYAYNEQFFGPGTRLTVL.

The chain has TRBV7-6 and TRBJ1-1; D is undetermined. Germline assignment: CDR1 SGHVS and CDR2 FNYEAQ. Deletions cut 2 bases from V and 1 base from J, with 8 bases between. The CDR3 contains 14 residues. The DNA of the CDR3 is TGTGCCAGCAGCTTACTGGCCGAGAACACTGAAGCTTTCTTT. It translates to CASSLLAENTEAFF.

This rearrangement joins TRBV11-1 to TRBJ2-7; 9 bases fit TRBD1. This CDR3 contains 16 residues. V lost 2 bases and J lost 5; bases outside the gene matches: 10. In germline, CDR1 is SGHAT, CDR2 FQDESV (reference sequence). The CDR3 sequence: CASSLMTGGLSDEQYF. The CDR3 coding sequence is TGTGCCAGCAGCTTAATGACAGGGGGACTATCGGACGAGCAGTACTTC.

The chain links TRBV7-2 to TRBJ1-2, with D possibly matching TRBD1 (5 bases). This CDR3 is built from 13 residues. With 4 bases removed from V and 4 bases from J, the gap between germline ends came to 10 bases. Germline V gives CDR1 SGHTA, CDR2 FQGNSA. The CDR3 loop is CASSSPGFYGYTF. The CDR3 region has the DNA TGTGCCAGCAGCTCCCCAGGGTTCTATGGCTACACCTTC.

CDR3 nucleotides: TGTGCCATCAGTGACTCCGGGCCCCAAATTCGGGCTAGGGGCTACACCTTC. Its protein is CAISDSGPQIRARGYTF. The chain employs TRBV10-3 and TRBJ1-2; D unresolved. V dropped 3 bases and J dropped 8 bases, with 25 bases sitting between them. From germline, CDR1 is ENHRY and CDR2 SYGVKD. The CDR3 has 17 amino acids.

This clonotype came up a few times. This may be a read error, as it is one base from a much larger clone. The V call is TRBV11-3, the J call TRBJ2-1; D uncertain. Deletions cut 5 bases from V and 7 bases from J, with 12 bases between. This CDR3 contains 13 residues. In germline, CDR1 is SGHNT, CDR2 YENEEA. CDR3 bases: TGTGCCAGCAGCCGAGGACGCTTGAATGAGCAGTTCTTC. Its translation is CASSRGRLNEQFF.

This clonotype was counted a few times. A single base separates this from a much larger clone, so it may be a read error. The chain employs TRBV20-1 and TRBJ1-4, with a possible D match to TRBD1 (6 bases). Trimming cost V 0 bases and J 7 bases, with 24 bases left between them. Germline CDR1 DFQATT, CDR2 SNEGSKA (reference sequence). The CDR3 sequence is 18 residues long. CDR3 sequence (DNA): TGCAGTGCTAGAGATGCGGGGGGCGAGTTTAATTTGAGTGAAAAACTGTTTTTT. It is translated as CSARDAGGEFNLSEKLFF.

This clonotype was seen repeatedly, ten times or more. The chain uses TRBV5-5 and TRBJ2-7; unclear D gene. Trimming took 2 bases from V and 2 from J, leaving 11 bases between them. The CDR3 has 14 residues. The germline V gene has CDR1 SGHKS and CDR2 YYEKEE (reference sequence). This CDR3 is CASSLDNSPYEQYF. As DNA, the CDR3 is TGTGCCAGCAGCTTAGATAACAGTCCCTACGAGCAGTACTTC.

In the case of this clonotype: Its ends do not fully match the called genes, so a read error is possible. The V gene is TRBV6-1, the J gene TRBJ1-5, with no clear D. Germline CDR1 MNHNS, CDR2 SASEGT. This CDR3 comprises 13 residues. The CDR3 loop is CAISGQVSQPQHF. The CDR3 DNA reads as TGTGCCATCAGTGGGCAGGTTTCACAGCCCCAGCATTTT.

The V and J genes are TRBV7-3 and TRBJ2-5; the D gene could be TRBD1 or TRBD2 (7 bases each). The CDR3 consists of 17 residues. Trimming removed 5 bases at V and 5 bases at J, with 24 bases between. CDR1 is SGHTA and CDR2 is FQGTGA in the germline V gene. The CDR3 sequence: CASSPGEGAFKTETQYF. For the CDR3, the DNA is TGTGCCAGCAGCCCAGGGGAGGGGGCCTTTAAAACGGAGACCCAGTACTTC.

Worth noting for this clonotype: A read error may be the cause here, since a much bigger clone is one base away. V is TRBV5-1 and J is TRBJ2-3, with a weak D call TRBD1 (7 bases). Germline CDR1 reads SGHRS; CDR2 reads YFSETQ. Trimming left V 2 bases short and J 4 bases short, with 14 bases between. This CDR3 has 15 amino acids. The CDR3 region has the DNA TGCGCCAGCAGCTTTAGCAGGGGGGACCCAGATACGCAGTATTTT. Encoded protein: CASSFSRGDPDTQYF.

The V and J genes are TRBV20-1 and TRBJ1-2; TRBD1 might be the D (6 bases). This CDR3 has 11 amino acids. V lost 2 bases and J 7 bases, leaving 8 bases between the germline ends. Germline values: CDR1 DFQATT, CDR2 SNEGSKA (reference sequence). CDR3 DNA: TGCAGTGCTAGAACAGGGTCTGGCTACACCTTC. Translating gives CSARTGSGYTF.